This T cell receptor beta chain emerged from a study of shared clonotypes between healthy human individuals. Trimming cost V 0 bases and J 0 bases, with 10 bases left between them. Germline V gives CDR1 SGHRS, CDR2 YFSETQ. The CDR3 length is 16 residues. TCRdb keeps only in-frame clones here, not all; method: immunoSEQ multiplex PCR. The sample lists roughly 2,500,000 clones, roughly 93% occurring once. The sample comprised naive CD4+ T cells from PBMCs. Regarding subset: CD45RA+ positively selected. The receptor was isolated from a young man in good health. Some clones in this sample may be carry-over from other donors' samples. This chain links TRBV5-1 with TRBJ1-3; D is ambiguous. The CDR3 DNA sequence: TGCGCCAGCAGCTTGGGTCCGTTTCCCTCTGGAAACACCATATATTTT. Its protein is CASSLGPFPSGNTIYF.